The 25 T cell receptor beta chains below all came from one sample that was sequenced in a study of T cell responses to AZD1222 COVID-19 vaccine listed by TCRdb under 2021. The library was generated by the immunoSEQ multiplex PCR assay. TCRdb re-hosts the immuneACCESS table, in-frame sequences only. Its copies lack some clones; in the studies checked, an unresolved V gene accounts for under half of them, and the cause for the rest is not known. This sample gives 90,000 to 150,000 clones in total; approximately 90% of them show up just once. The top ten constitute 8.4% of the sample. In the paper's terms, the time point label means: baseline before first vaccination. Here the sequenced sample was peripheral blood, taken on day 0 of AZD1222 vaccination. The receptors come from an adult in good health.

This sequence joins TRBV7-3 and TRBJ2-2, with 8 bases matching TRBD2. The CDR3 consists of 15 residues. Germline values: CDR1 SGHTA, CDR2 FQGTGA. Trimming removed 6 bases from V and 4 bases from J; junction bases left unmatched: 7. The CDR3 coding sequence is TGTGCCAGCAGTTTCGCGGGGGGAGGCACCGGGGAGCTGTTTTTT. Translated, it gives CASSFAGGGTGELFF.

This sequence joins TRBV6-5 and TRBJ1-1; TRBD1 agrees at 8 bases. CDR1 MNHEY and CDR2 SVGAGI come from the germline V gene. The CDR3 has 15 residues. With V trimmed by 8 bases and J by 6 bases, 14 bases remained unmatched. CDR3 sequence: CASGAGGRGIAEAFF. In nucleotides, the CDR3 is TGTGCCAGCGGGGCAGGGGGCCGGGGGATCGCTGAAGCTTTCTTT.

The table lists this clone with a count of one. V is TRBV6-5 and J is TRBJ2-3; 7 positions match TRBD2. The CDR3 length is 14 residues. V lost 5 bases to trimming and J lost 0 bases; unmatched junction nucleotides: 2. The germline CDR1 and CDR2 sequences are MNHEY and SVGAGI. The CDR3 loop is CASSKRESTDTQYF. The CDR3 nucleotides are TGTGCCAGCAGTAAGCGGGAAAGCACAGATACGCAGTATTTT.

The V call is TRBV30, the J call TRBJ1-1; a weak D match, TRBD1 (5 bases). The CDR3 runs 13 residues. The germline V and J ends were trimmed by 2 bases and 10 bases, with 17 bases remaining between them. From germline, CDR1 is GTSNPN and CDR2 SVGIG (reference sequence). CDR3 in amino acids: CAWSLSRAGIAFF. The CDR3 nucleotides are TGTGCCTGGAGTCTATCGAGGGCAGGGATAGCTTTCTTT.

This clone was recorded at least ten times. The chain links TRBV25-1 to TRBJ1-5; 8 bases agree with TRBD1. Germline CDR1 reads MGHDK; CDR2 reads SYGVNS. CDR3 size: 13 residues. V lost 9 bases, J lost 7 bases, and 8 bases stayed unmatched. DNA of the CDR3: TGTGCCAGTCAAGGACAGGGAAAGCAGCCCCAGCATTTT. Protein sequence: CASQGQGKQPQHF.

The genes are TRBV25-1 and TRBJ1-1; 9 bases are shared with TRBD1. Germline values: CDR1 MGHDK, CDR2 SYGVNS. V lost 6 bases, J lost 6 bases, and 5 bases stayed unmatched. The CDR3 covers 13 residues. The CDR3: CASRRTGAPEAFF. DNA for the CDR3: TGTGCCAGCAGGAGGACAGGGGCCCCTGAAGCTTTCTTT. Drawing the rest from reference TRBV25-1 and TRBJ1-1, the complete variable domain is EADIYQTPRYLVIGTGKKITLECSQTMGHDKMYWYQQDPGMELHLIHYSYGVNSTEKGDLSSESTVSRIRTEHFPLTLESARPSHTSQYLCASRRTGAPEAFFGQGTRLTVV.

The V gene is TRBV30, the J gene TRBJ1-1, with TRBD1 matching over 7 bases. The CDR3 extends over 13 amino acids. J gave up 7 bases and V 2 bases, and 7 bases lay outside the gene matches. CDR1 is GTSNPN, CDR2 SVGIG, per germline (reference sequence). DNA for the CDR3: TGTGCCTGGAGTCGAACAGGGGCTGATGAAGCTTTCTTT. Protein product: CAWSRTGADEAFF.

The chain joins TRBV13 to TRBJ1-1; 9 nucleotides align to TRBD1. Germline V gene data show CDR1 as PRHDT and CDR2 as FYEKMQ (reference sequence). The CDR3 loop spans 15 amino acids. Trimming cost V 4 bases and J 5 bases; bases outside gene matches: 8. CDR3 in amino acids: CASSSPGQGSTEAFF. In nucleotides, the CDR3 is TGTGCCAGCAGCTCCCCGGGACAGGGATCTACTGAAGCTTTCTTT.

The genes are TRBV30 and TRBJ2-7, with D maybe TRBD1 (6 bases). The CDR3 loop spans 14 amino acids. Germline CDR1 reads GTSNPN; CDR2 reads SVGIG (reference sequence). Trimming took off 4 bases at V and 3 bases at J, with 16 bases between the two ends. The chain's CDR3 is CAWTLHGQFYEQYF. The CDR3 nucleotides are TGTGCCTGGACCCTCCATGGACAGTTCTACGAGCAGTACTTC.

The V and J genes are TRBV5-1 and TRBJ1-6; D might be TRBD1 (5 bases). The V and J ends lost 5 bases and 7 bases respectively, with 13 bases between them. This CDR3 has 14 residues. Germline V gives CDR1 SGHRS, CDR2 YFSETQ. DNA for the CDR3: TGCGCCAGCAGAGCCGGGACTTTGAATTCACCCCTCCACTTT. As protein: CASRAGTLNSPLHF. The variable domain in full, completed from reference TRBV5-1 and TRBJ1-6, reads KAGVTQTPRYLIKTRGQQVTLSCSPISGHRSVSWYQQTPGQGLQFLFEYFSETQRNKGNFPGRFSGRQFSNSRSEMNVSTLELGDSALYLCASRAGTLNSPLHFGNGTRLTVT.

The chain couples TRBV12-3 or TRBV12-4 to TRBJ2-7; D is unclear. The CDR3 is 11 amino acids. Trimming removed 2 bases from V and 6 bases from J, with 5 bases in between. The DNA of the CDR3 is TGTGCCAGCAGTTTACATCGCGAGCAGTACTTC. Encoded protein: CASSLHREQYF.

The genes are TRBV12-2 and TRBJ1-1. TRBV12-2 constitutes a pseudogene. CDR3 length: 12 residues. In DNA form, the CDR3 reads TGTGCAAGTCGCTTAGTTTGCGCTGAAGCTTTCTTT. This codes for CASRLVCAEAFF.

The rearrangement uses TRBV28 and TRBJ2-7; 11 bases are shared with TRBD1. This CDR3 has 14 amino acids. V gave up 5 bases and J gave up 6 bases; unmatched junction bases: 6. The germline V gene encodes CDR1 MDHEN and CDR2 SYDVKM. CDR3 DNA: TGTGCCAGCAGTCCCCGGACAGGGGGCGCCGAGCAGTACTTC. Translated, it gives CASSPRTGGAEQYF. The entire variable domain, with the rest obtained from reference TRBV28 and TRBJ2-7, is as follows: DVKVTQSSRYLVKRTGEKVFLECVQDMDHENMFWYRQDPGLGLRLIYFSYDVKMKEKGDIPEGYSVSREKKERFSLILESASTNQTSMYLCASSPRTGGAEQYFGPGTRLTVT.

The chain joins TRBV13 to TRBJ1-4; TRBD1 matches 7 bases. The CDR3 has 15 amino acids. Germline loops: CDR1 PRHDT, CDR2 FYEKMQ (reference sequence). After removal of 5 bases from V and 5 bases from J, the junction contained 8 bases not matched to a gene. CDR3 residues: CASSPRQGINEKLFF. CDR3 sequence (DNA): TGTGCCAGCAGCCCCCGACAGGGCATCAATGAAAAACTGTTTTTT.

The rearrangement uses TRBV9 and TRBJ1-6; TRBD1 might be the D (5 bases). The germline V gene has CDR1 SGDLS and CDR2 YYNGEE. There are 16 residues in the CDR3. Trimming took off 4 bases at V and 7 bases at J, with 18 bases between the two ends. CDR3 sequence: CASSPVGGGGNSPLHF. The CDR3 nucleotides are TGTGCCAGCAGCCCCGTAGGCGGGGGGGGGAATTCACCCCTCCACTTT.

In nucleotides, the CDR3 is TGTGCCAGCAGCCTACAGGGAGCCTCTGGAAACACCATATATTTT. As protein: CASSLQGASGNTIYF. J is TRBJ1-3 and V is TRBV7-3, with D perhaps TRBD1 (6 bases). Trimming took 5 bases from V and 0 from J, leaving 11 bases between them. This CDR3 contains 15 residues. Germline V gene lookup returns CDR1 SGHTA and CDR2 FQGTGA. The variable domain in full, with the rest retrieved from reference TRBV7-3 and TRBJ1-3, is GAGVSQTPSNKVTEKGKYVELRCDPISGHTALYWYRQSLGQGPEFLIYFQGTGAADDSGLPNDRFFAVRPEGSVSTLKIQRTERGDSAVYLCASSLQGASGNTIYFGEGSWLTVV.

As to this clone: A much larger clone is a single base away; this may be a read error. The chain uses TRBV20-1 and TRBJ1-2; D remains unclear. This CDR3 is built from 11 residues. V was cut by 2 bases and J by 1 base, with 2 bases left in between. Germline CDR1 DFQATT, CDR2 SNEGSKA (reference sequence). The CDR3 protein is CSARFNYGYTF. CDR3 DNA sequence: TGCAGTGCTAGATTTAACTATGGCTACACCTTC.

The chain couples TRBV6-5 to TRBJ2-2, with D possibly TRBD1 on 6 matching bases. CDR1 MNHEY and CDR2 SVGAGI come from the germline V gene. Trimming shortened V by 6 bases and J by 1 base, and 9 bases separated the two germline ends. The CDR3 is made up of 14 amino acids. The CDR3 spells CASSQTGNTGELFF. DNA of the CDR3: TGTGCCAGCAGCCAGACAGGGAACACCGGGGAGCTGTTTTTT.

The chain is built from TRBV9 and TRBJ1-6; TRBD1 agrees at 7 bases. The CDR3 loop spans 13 amino acids. Germline-derived CDR1 and CDR2 are SGDLS and YYNGEE. V shed 6 bases and J 6 bases; nucleotides not matched to a gene: 3. The CDR3 is CASTRDSNSPLHF. CDR3 bases: TGTGCCAGCACCCGGGACAGTAATTCACCCCTCCACTTT.

The V and J genes are TRBV11-2 and TRBJ2-1, with D perhaps TRBD2 (7 bases). Germline lookup yields CDR1 SGHAT and CDR2 FQNNGV. The V and J ends lost 5 bases and 0 bases respectively, with 17 bases between them. The CDR3 runs 17 residues. The CDR3 DNA reads TGTGCCAGCAGCGCGCCGGGGGGCTTACGCTCCTACAATGAGCAGTTCTTC. Amino acid sequence: CASSAPGGLRSYNEQFF.

V usage is TRBV5-1 and J usage is TRBJ2-3; D is unclear. Trimming took off 1 base at V and 7 bases at J, with 22 bases between the two ends. Germline V gene data show CDR1 as SGHRS and CDR2 as YFSETQ. The CDR3 spans 17 residues. The CDR3 DNA follows: TGCGCCAGCAGCTTGCCACCGGTCGGGCCACTTTCATATACGCAGTATTTT. Its translation is CASSLPPVGPLSYTQYF.

The V gene is TRBV5-1, the J gene TRBJ1-6; D possibly corresponds to TRBD1 (5 bases). V was trimmed by 0 bases and J by 7 bases, leaving 11 bases between them. The germline V gene has CDR1 SGHRS and CDR2 YFSETQ. The CDR3 spans 15 residues. The DNA of the CDR3 is TGCGCCAGCAGCTTGGGCCCGACAGAGAATTCACCCCTCCACTTT. Translating it yields CASSLGPTENSPLHF.

The gene calls are TRBV11-1 and TRBJ2-7; D perhaps matches TRBD1 (5 bases). Germline values: CDR1 SGHAT, CDR2 FQDESV (reference sequence). The CDR3 extends over 15 amino acids. Trimming cost V 5 bases and J 2 bases, with 16 bases left between them. The CDR3 sequence: CASSQVGDSPYEQYF. The DNA of the CDR3 is TGTGCCAGCAGCCAAGTAGGGGATTCCCCCTACGAGCAGTACTTC.

The chain couples TRBV6-5 to TRBJ1-1, with 8 bases aligning to TRBD1. Germline assignment: CDR1 MNHEY and CDR2 SVGAGI. The CDR3 runs to 14 residues. Unmatched junction bases numbered 6, after V lost 5 bases and J lost 4 bases. CDR3 sequence: CASSRDRGVTEAFF. The CDR3 bases are TGTGCCAGCAGTCGTGACAGGGGTGTCACTGAAGCTTTCTTT.

This rearrangement joins TRBV6-1 to TRBJ1-5; tentatively, D is TRBD1 (6 bases). Germline CDR1 and CDR2: MNHNS and SASEGT. V gave up 6 bases and J gave up 7 bases, with 16 bases separating them. This CDR3 spans 14 amino acids. The DNA for the CDR3 is TGTGCCAGCAGCATAAAGGGGGGTTACCAGCCCCAGCATTTT. Translated: CASSIKGGYQPQHF.